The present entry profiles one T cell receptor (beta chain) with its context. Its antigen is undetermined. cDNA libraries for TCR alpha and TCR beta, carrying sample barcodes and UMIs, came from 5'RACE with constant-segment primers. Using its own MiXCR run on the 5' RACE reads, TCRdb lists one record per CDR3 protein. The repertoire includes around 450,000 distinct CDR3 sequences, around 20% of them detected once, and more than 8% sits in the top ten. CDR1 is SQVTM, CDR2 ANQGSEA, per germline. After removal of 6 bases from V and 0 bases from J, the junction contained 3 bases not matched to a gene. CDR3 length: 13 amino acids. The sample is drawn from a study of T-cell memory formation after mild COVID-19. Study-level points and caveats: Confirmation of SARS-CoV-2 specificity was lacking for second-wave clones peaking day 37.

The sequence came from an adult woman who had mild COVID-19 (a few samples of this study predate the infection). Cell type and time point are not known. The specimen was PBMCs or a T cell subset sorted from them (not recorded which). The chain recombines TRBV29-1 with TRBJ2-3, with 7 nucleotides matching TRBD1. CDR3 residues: CSVGTDSTDTQYF. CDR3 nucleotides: TGCAGCGTGGGGACAGATAGCACAGATACGCAGTATTTT.